One TCR beta chain is described in this entry. The antigen is not known. This sample is part of a study of cytomegalovirus exposure and HLA in healthy donors. Study outcomes and limitations: In a later analysis, V- and J-gene trimming of beta chains associated with a DCLRE1C missense variant, replicated independently.

This CDR3 contains 19 residues. Germline trimming cut 1 base from V and 2 bases from J; bases unmatched to any gene: 11. The V gene's germline CDR1 is SEHNR and CDR2 FQNEAQ (reference sequence). A multiplex PCR was run with 60 Vbeta primers and 13 Jbeta primers. Profiling relied on immunoSEQ multiplex PCR, and the TCRdb table lists in-frame clones only, not all of them. The table includes 150,000 to 180,000 clones, 80% detected once. The receptor was isolated from a woman aged 40 to 50 in good health and CMV-seropositive. The chain uses TRBV7-9 and TRBJ2-3, with 11 positions matching TRBD2. Sample: PBMCs. CDR3 DNA sequence: TGTGCCAGCAGCTTAGGGAGAGGAGCACTAGCGGGAGACACAGATACGCAGTATTTT. Amino acid sequence: CASSLGRGALAGDTDTQYF.